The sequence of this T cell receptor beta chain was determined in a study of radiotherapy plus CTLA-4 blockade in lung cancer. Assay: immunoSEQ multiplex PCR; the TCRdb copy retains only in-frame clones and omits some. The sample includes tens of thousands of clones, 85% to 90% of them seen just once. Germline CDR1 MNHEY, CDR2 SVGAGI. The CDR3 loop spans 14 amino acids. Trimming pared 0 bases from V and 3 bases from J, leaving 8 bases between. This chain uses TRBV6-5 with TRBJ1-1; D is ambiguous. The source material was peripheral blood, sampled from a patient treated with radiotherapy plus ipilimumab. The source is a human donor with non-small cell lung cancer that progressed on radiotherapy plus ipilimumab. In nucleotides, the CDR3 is TGTGCCAGCAGTTACTCCTCGGAGGACACTGAAGCTTTCTTT. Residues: CASSYSSEDTEAFF.